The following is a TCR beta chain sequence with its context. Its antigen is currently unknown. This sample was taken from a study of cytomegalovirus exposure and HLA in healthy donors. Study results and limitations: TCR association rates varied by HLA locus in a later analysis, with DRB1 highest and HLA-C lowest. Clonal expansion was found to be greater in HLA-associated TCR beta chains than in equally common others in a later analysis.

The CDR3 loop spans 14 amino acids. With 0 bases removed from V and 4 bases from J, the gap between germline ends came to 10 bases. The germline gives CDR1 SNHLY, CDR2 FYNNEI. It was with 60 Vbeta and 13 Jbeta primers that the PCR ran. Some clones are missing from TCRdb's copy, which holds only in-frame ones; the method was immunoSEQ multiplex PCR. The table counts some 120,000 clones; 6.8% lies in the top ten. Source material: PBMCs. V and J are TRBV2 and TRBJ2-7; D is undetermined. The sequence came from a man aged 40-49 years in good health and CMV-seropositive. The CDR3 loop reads CASSEARPVYEQYF. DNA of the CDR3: TGTGCCAGCAGTGAAGCACGTCCAGTATACGAGCAGTACTTC.